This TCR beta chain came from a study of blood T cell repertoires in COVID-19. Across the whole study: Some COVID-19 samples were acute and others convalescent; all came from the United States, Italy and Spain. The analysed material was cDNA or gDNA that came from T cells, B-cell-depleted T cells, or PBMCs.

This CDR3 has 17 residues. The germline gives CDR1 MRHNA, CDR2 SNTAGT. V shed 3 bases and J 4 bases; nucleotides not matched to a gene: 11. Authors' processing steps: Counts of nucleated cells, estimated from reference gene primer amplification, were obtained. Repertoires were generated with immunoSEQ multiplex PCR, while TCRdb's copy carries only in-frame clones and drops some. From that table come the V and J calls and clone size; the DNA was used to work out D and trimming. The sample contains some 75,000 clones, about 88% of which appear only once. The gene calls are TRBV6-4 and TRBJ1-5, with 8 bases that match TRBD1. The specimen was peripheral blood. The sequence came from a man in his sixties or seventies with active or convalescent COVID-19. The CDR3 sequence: CASSDGGTGRKNQPQHF. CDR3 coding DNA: TGTGCCAGCAGTGATGGAGGGACAGGACGGAAGAATCAGCCCCAGCATTTT.